This entry lists 26 T cell receptor beta chains sequenced from one sample in a study of blood T cell repertoires in COVID-19. The method was immunoSEQ multiplex PCR; TCRdb's version includes in-frame clones alone and lacks a portion of them. This table holds about 98,000 clones, around 86% found once. The sample was peripheral blood. These receptors were collected from a man between 45 and 60 years old with active or convalescent COVID-19.

Regarding this clone: Other DNA sequences in this specimen translate into the identical CDR3. V is TRBV28 and J is TRBJ1-5; maybe TRBD1 (5 bases). Germline-derived CDR1 and CDR2 are MDHEN and SYDVKM. Trimming pared 3 bases from V and 2 bases from J, leaving 8 bases between. The CDR3 totals 14 residues. The CDR3 sequence is CASSFRVGNQPQHF. CDR3 nucleotides: TGTGCCAGCAGTTTCAGGGTTGGCAATCAGCCCCAGCATTTT.

The chain employs TRBV7-9 and TRBJ1-4; 9 bases align to TRBD1. Unmatched junction bases numbered 10, after V lost 5 bases and J lost 6 bases. The CDR3 spans 16 residues. The germline V gene encodes CDR1 SEHNR and CDR2 FQNEAQ (reference sequence). Here the CDR3 reads CASSPTPGQGDEKLFF. For the CDR3, the DNA is TGTGCCAGCAGCCCCACACCGGGACAGGGTGATGAAAAACTGTTTTTT.

As DNA, the CDR3 is TGTGCCAGCAGTTTAGGGGACAGGGTACCGCCCCAGCATTTT. This sequence encodes CASSLGDRVPPQHF. The gene calls are TRBV28 and TRBJ1-5, with TRBD1 identical over 9 bases. The CDR3 is 14 residues long. Per the germline V gene, CDR1 is MDHEN and CDR2 is SYDVKM. The trim removed 2 bases at V and 9 bases at J, leaving 5 bases unmatched.

The chain has TRBV6-5 and TRBJ1-1; 9 nucleotides match TRBD1. There are 14 residues in the CDR3. V lost 6 bases and J lost 11; bases outside the gene matches: 13. Germline lookup yields CDR1 MNHEY and CDR2 SVGAGI. The CDR3 is CASRPGQGDSGAFF. CDR3 in DNA: TGTGCCAGCAGGCCGGGACAGGGCGATTCTGGGGCTTTCTTT.

The V gene is TRBV3-1 (or the pseudogene TRBV3-2), the J gene TRBJ2-6; TRBD1 is a possible D gene (6 bases). CDR1 is LGHDT and CDR2 is YNNKEL in the germline V gene (reference sequence). V shed 2 bases and J shed 0 bases, with 14 bases lying between them. CDR3 size: 18 residues. The CDR3 region is CASSQIPGHRSGANVLTF. The CDR3 nucleotides are TGTGCCAGCAGCCAAATACCGGGACATCGCTCTGGGGCCAACGTCCTGACTTTC.

This clone showed up just a few times. The chain joins TRBV27 to TRBJ2-5, with 7 bases identical to TRBD2. The V segment lost 5 bases and the J segment 6 bases; nucleotides outside the gene matches: 15. Germline lookup yields CDR1 MNHEY and CDR2 SMNVEV (reference sequence). The CDR3 runs to 16 residues. CDR3 in amino acids: CASSPSPSGVKQTQYF. CDR3 in DNA: TGTGCCAGCAGTCCATCACCCAGCGGGGTCAAACAGACCCAGTACTTC.

About this clone: The sample carries other DNA sequences with the same CDR3. J is TRBJ1-4 and V is TRBV2; D not resolved. The CDR3 extends over 14 amino acids. Germline CDR1 reads SNHLY; CDR2 reads FYNNEI. Trimming shortened V by 7 bases and J by 8 bases, and 17 bases separated the two germline ends. The CDR3 DNA sequence: TGTGCCAGCATTCCATCCCCCGGAGCCGAAAAACTGTTTTTT. It specifies CASIPSPGAEKLFF.

The chain links TRBV18 to TRBJ1-1, with 7 nucleotides matching TRBD1. The CDR3 extends over 18 amino acids. Trimming cost V 1 base and J 0 bases; bases outside gene matches: 11. The germline CDR1 and CDR2 sequences are KGHSH and LQKENI. The CDR3 loop reads CASSPRVSGTELNTEAFF. The CDR3 bases are TGTGCCAGCTCACCACGCGTTTCCGGGACAGAATTGAACACTGAAGCTTTCTTT.

The chain couples TRBV10-1 to TRBJ1-1, with TRBD1 identical over 7 bases. This CDR3 region has 13 residues. Germline V gene sequence: CDR1 WNHNN, CDR2 SYGVQD (reference sequence). The ends lost 6 bases at V and 8 bases at J; junction bases unmatched: 9. The CDR3 is CASSQGTVGEAFF. In DNA form, the CDR3 reads TGCGCCAGCAGCCAAGGGACAGTTGGCGAAGCTTTCTTT.

This clone occurred once. The chain combines TRBV19 with TRBJ2-2, with 12 bases aligning to TRBD2. This CDR3 region has 17 residues. The V gene end was trimmed by 5 bases and the J gene end by 0 bases; junction bases not matched to a gene: 4. CDR1 is LNHDA, CDR2 SQIVND, per germline (reference sequence). CDR3 sequence: CASSSLAGGSNTGELFF. CDR3 nucleotides: TGTGCCAGTAGTTCTCTAGCGGGGGGGTCGAACACCGGGGAGCTGTTTTTT.

The chain joins TRBV6-5 to TRBJ2-5; 8 bases line up with TRBD1. CDR3 size: 12 residues. Germline loops: CDR1 MNHEY, CDR2 SVGAGI. V gave up 11 bases and J gave up 4 bases; unmatched junction bases: 6. CDR3 loop: CAVRGLGETQYF. In DNA form, the CDR3 reads TGTGCCGTCAGGGGGCTCGGAGAGACCCAGTACTTC.

The rearrangement joins TRBV5-6 to TRBJ1-2, with 10 bases aligning to TRBD1. The CDR3 totals 17 residues. Unmatched junction bases numbered 11, after V lost 2 bases and J lost 4 bases. Germline CDR1 is SGHDT and CDR2 is YYEEEE. CDR3 sequence: CASSFPSGTGEGYGYTF. The CDR3 nucleotides are TGTGCCAGCAGCTTCCCTTCCGGGACAGGGGAGGGCTATGGCTACACCTTC.

J is TRBJ1-2 and V is TRBV6-5; TRBD1 is a possible D gene (5 bases). Germline CDR1 and CDR2: MNHEY and SVGAGI. This CDR3 comprises 12 residues. The V gene lost 7 bases and the J gene lost 6 bases, with 12 bases spanning the gap. The CDR3 sequence is CASKDSINGYTF. The CDR3 nucleotides read TGTGCCAGCAAAGACAGTATAAATGGCTACACCTTC.

The chain is built from TRBV16 and TRBJ2-3, with a weak D call TRBD2 (6 bases). This CDR3 spans 15 amino acids. Germline CDR1 reads KGHSY; CDR2 reads FQNENV. The V gene lost 3 bases and the J gene lost 2 bases, with 12 bases spanning the gap. In nucleotides, the CDR3 is TGTGCCAGCAGCCATCTGGGACTGGACACAGATACGCAGTATTTT. This translates into CASSHLGLDTDTQYF.

The chain carries TRBV7-8 and TRBJ2-7, with 11 bases lining up with TRBD1. Germline CDR1 and CDR2: SGHVS and FQNEAQ. The CDR3 has 18 residues. Trimming removed 2 bases from V and 0 bases from J; junction bases left unmatched: 9. The CDR3 coding sequence is TGTGCCAGCAGCTTAAGTTTCCGGACAGGGGGCGCCTCCTACGAGCAGTACTTC. This translates into CASSLSFRTGGASYEQYF.

The chain employs TRBV3-1 (or the pseudogene TRBV3-2) and TRBJ1-4, with a possible D match to TRBD1 (5 bases). Germline CDR1 and CDR2: LGHDT and YNNKEL (reference sequence). This CDR3 is 15 amino acids long. Trimming cost V 0 bases and J 3 bases, with 8 bases left between them. This chain's CDR3 is CASSQDQGPNEKLFF. The DNA of the CDR3 is TGTGCCAGCAGCCAAGATCAGGGTCCTAATGAAAAACTGTTTTTT.

The chain has TRBV11-2 and TRBJ2-5, with TRBD2 matching 15 bases. The CDR3 loop spans 17 amino acids. Looked up from germline, CDR1 is SGHAT and CDR2 is FQNNGV. V dropped 7 bases and J dropped 0; count of bases not matched to a gene: 6. The CDR3 loop reads CASKLGTSGGNQETQYF. Here the CDR3 DNA reads TGTGCCAGCAAATTGGGGACTAGCGGGGGGAACCAAGAGACCCAGTACTTC.

The J gene is TRBJ1-2, the V gene TRBV5-1, with D perhaps TRBD1 (5 bases). The CDR3 extends over 14 amino acids. The germline CDR1 and CDR2 sequences are SGHRS and YFSETQ. The V gene lost 0 bases and the J gene lost 7 bases, with 13 bases spanning the gap. As DNA, the CDR3 is TGCGCCAGCAGCTTGGGTATGGGCAGGGCTGGCTACACCTTC. It codes for CASSLGMGRAGYTF.

The genes are TRBV7-9 and TRBJ2-5; D unresolved. Germline lookup yields CDR1 SEHNR and CDR2 FQNEAQ (reference sequence). The CDR3 has 14 amino acids. Trimming took 2 bases from V and 3 from J, leaving 10 bases between them. The CDR3 region is CASSLRDTEETQYF. As DNA, the CDR3 is TGTGCCAGCAGCTTAAGAGACACCGAAGAGACCCAGTACTTC.

This clone was picked up one time. This rearrangement joins TRBV5-6 to TRBJ1-5; 8 positions match TRBD1. The germline gives CDR1 SGHDT, CDR2 YYEEEE. Trimming at V came to 3 bases and at J to 5 bases, leaving 7 bases not matched to a gene. The CDR3 loop spans 15 amino acids. CDR3 sequence (DNA): TGTGCCAGCAGCTCAGGGACAGGCCCCTATCAGCCCCAGCATTTT. As protein: CASSSGTGPYQPQHF.

This clone appeared once. The chain has TRBV30 and TRBJ1-2; 9 nucleotides line up with TRBD1. Germline CDR1 GTSNPN, CDR2 SVGIG (reference sequence). The CDR3 is made up of 18 amino acids. V dropped 0 bases and J dropped 3; count of bases not matched to a gene: 14. The CDR3 sequence: CAWSVFHLQGARDYGYTF. CDR3 coding DNA: TGTGCCTGGAGTGTATTTCACTTACAGGGGGCGCGGGACTATGGCTACACCTTC.

The rearrangement joins TRBV10-1 to TRBJ2-1, with 7 bases fitting TRBD2. Per the germline V gene, CDR1 is WNHNN and CDR2 is SYGVQD (reference sequence). V lost 5 bases to trimming and J lost 0 bases; unmatched junction nucleotides: 4. The CDR3 covers 15 residues. The CDR3: CASSRRGSSYNEQFF. CDR3 nucleotide sequence: TGCGCCAGCAGTCGGCGGGGGAGCTCCTACAATGAGCAGTTCTTC.

The chain has TRBV7-2 and TRBJ2-1, with 10 bases aligning to TRBD2. Germline CDR1 SGHTA, CDR2 FQGNSA. Germline trimming cut 2 bases from V and 7 bases from J; bases unmatched to any gene: 5. This CDR3 comprises 15 residues. The DNA of the CDR3 is TGTGCCAGCAGCTTATGGGCTAGCGGGGGAAATGAGCAGTTCTTC. Protein sequence: CASSLWASGGNEQFF.

CDR3 DNA: TGTGCCAGCAGCTATGAGACAGGGAGCGAGCAGTACTTC. This codes for CASSYETGSEQYF. The V call is TRBV11-2, the J call TRBJ2-7; the match to TRBD1 covers 7 bases. There are 13 residues in the CDR3. The junction had 6 bases not matched to a gene; V was cut back by 4 bases and J by 6 bases. The germline CDR1 and CDR2 sequences are SGHAT and FQNNGV.

J is TRBJ1-2 and V is TRBV11-2, with D hard to call. Trimming removed 0 bases at V and 4 bases at J, with 6 bases between. Germline V gene lookup returns CDR1 SGHAT and CDR2 FQNNGV. The CDR3 is 13 amino acids. The CDR3 bases are TGTGCCAGCAGCTTAGACCCAGGCTATGGCTACACCTTC. Translated, it gives CASSLDPGYGYTF.

The chain combines TRBV18 with TRBJ2-5; D uncertain. V was pared by 3 bases and J by 3 bases, with 2 bases between. CDR3 length: 11 residues. Per the germline V gene, CDR1 is KGHSH and CDR2 is LQKENI. Here the CDR3 DNA reads TGTGCCAGCTCACCTAAAGAGACCCAGTACTTC. Protein sequence: CASSPKETQYF.